One T cell receptor (beta chain) is described in this entry. The source material, RNA transcripts, was used to amplify TCR beta CDR3 regions. HTBI primers were the set used in a first-round RT-PCR of the TCR CDR3. Each CDR3 protein is one row after TCRdb ran MiXCR on the multiplex PCR reads. The repertoire has about 130,000 distinct CDR3 sequences, around 20% of them found once; the top ten carry around two thirds. Germline V gives CDR1 MNHEY, CDR2 SMNVEV (reference sequence). The CDR3 has 14 amino acids. V lost 8 bases, J lost 8 bases, and 7 bases stayed unmatched. This sample stems from a study of T cells in Graves' hyperthyroidism and ophthalmopathy. Fresh peripheral blood, about 9.6 ml, yielded the PBMCs.

The receptor's source is a woman aged 45-59 years with Graves' hyperthyroidism that later progressed to Graves' ophthalmopathy. V is TRBV27 and J is TRBJ1-4; 11 bases align to TRBD1. Material: blood. In DNA form, the CDR3 reads TGTGCCAGCCGTCGGGGGACAGGGGGAGAAAAACTGTTTTTT. Its translation: CASRRGTGGEKLFF.